Listed here are 20 T cell receptor beta chains from one sample, sequenced in a study of molecular identifiers for immune sequencing clone quantification. MiXCR, run by TCRdb on the PCR reads, gives a single entry per CDR3 protein. The sample lists 62,000 or so distinct CDR3 sequences, 18% seen once, with approximately 1.5% in the top ten. The sequenced sample was naive CD8+ T cells from blood, with Jurkat cell RNA spiked in. The subset: FACS-sorted CD8+CD4-CCR7+CD45RA+ naive T cells. The receptor source for this set is a human donor in good health. Some libraries in this study had Jurkat cell RNA spiked in.

In its sample, this clonotype was seen many times. The chain employs TRBV23-1 and TRBJ1-1, with TRBD1 matching 7 bases. TRBV23-1 is reported as an ORF; its role is uncertain. Germline trimming cut 1 base from V and 5 bases from J; bases unmatched to any gene: 13. This CDR3 comprises 17 residues. The CDR3: CASSQFGPGQVGTEAFF. DNA of the CDR3: TGCGCCAGCAGTCAATTTGGCCCCGGACAGGTGGGGACTGAAGCTTTCTTT.

This clonotype occurred many times. The V gene is TRBV7-9, the J gene TRBJ1-1; tentatively, D is TRBD1 (5 bases). Trimming cost V 1 base and J 3 bases, with 15 bases left between them. This CDR3 spans 16 amino acids. Germline values: CDR1 SEHNR, CDR2 FQNEAQ (reference sequence). The CDR3 DNA reads TGTGCCAGCAGCTTAGTTGGGGGGGTAACGGACACTGAAGCTTTCTTT. It encodes CASSLVGGVTDTEAFF.

As regards this clonotype: Without the conserved terminal phenylalanine or tryptophan, this CDR3 likely stems from a read error. The chain carries TRBV30 and TRBJ2-7; 14 nucleotides line up with TRBD2. The V and J ends lost 4 bases and 6 bases, in that order; junction bases with no gene match: 5. The germline V gene has CDR1 GTSNPN and CDR2 SVGIG (reference sequence). The CDR3 runs to 14 residues. The DNA of the CDR3 is TGTGCCTGGACGGGACTAGCGGGAGATCGCGAGCAGTACTCC. Its protein is CAWTGLAGDREQYS.

This clonotype was detected many times. The CDR3: CSARALGLAKNIQYF. As DNA, the CDR3 is TGCAGTGCTAGAGCGCTCGGACTAGCCAAAAACATTCAGTACTTC. The chain carries TRBV20-1 and TRBJ2-4, with D perhaps TRBD2 (5 bases). The CDR3 is made up of 15 amino acids. Trimming cost V 1 base and J 0 bases, with 10 bases left between them. Germline loops: CDR1 DFQATT, CDR2 SNEGSKA (reference sequence).

This clonotype was detected ten times or more. This chain uses TRBV4-2 with TRBJ2-7, with 10 bases identical to TRBD2. CDR1 and CDR2 (germline): LGHNA, YNFKEQ. Trimming at V came to 4 bases and at J to 3 bases, leaving 6 bases not matched to a gene. CDR3 length: 15 amino acids. The CDR3 protein is CASSPRTSGLYEQYF. The CDR3 nucleotides read TGTGCCAGCAGCCCGCGGACTAGCGGCCTCTACGAGCAGTACTTC.

The chain employs TRBV20-1 and TRBJ2-1, with D possibly being TRBD2 (5 bases). V was pared by 0 bases and J by 9 bases, with 12 bases between. Looked up from germline, CDR1 is DFQATT and CDR2 is SNEGSKA (reference sequence). This CDR3 comprises 13 residues. Here the CDR3 DNA reads TGCAGTGCTAGAGATCGGAGGTGGCGTGAGCAGTTCTTC. It specifies CSARDRRWREQFF.

This clonotype was counted many times. The chain carries TRBV20-1 and TRBJ1-1, with unresolved D. CDR1 DFQATT and CDR2 SNEGSKA come from the germline V gene (reference sequence). Between the trimmed V and J ends, which lost 0 bases and 2 bases, there was a span of 19 bases. The length of the CDR3 is 17 residues. The CDR3 sequence: CSARDPQVGGLNTEAFF. CDR3 DNA: TGCAGTGCTAGAGATCCCCAGGTCGGCGGGCTCAACACTGAAGCTTTCTTT.

This clonotype was counted only a few times. V gene TRBV9 combines with J gene TRBJ1-1, with D possibly matching TRBD1 (6 bases). CDR3 length: 14 amino acids. Trimming removed 3 bases from V and 0 bases from J, with 9 bases in between. Germline assignment: CDR1 SGDLS and CDR2 YYNGEE. Here the CDR3 reads CASSGGAMNTEAFF. DNA of the CDR3: TGTGCCAGCAGCGGGGGGGCCATGAACACTGAAGCTTTCTTT.

This clonotype has at least ten counts. V gene TRBV6-2 or TRBV6-3 combines with J gene TRBJ2-1; 8 nucleotides line up with TRBD2. This CDR3 has 11 amino acids. Germline loops: CDR1 MNHEY, CDR2 SVGEGT. The V segment lost 5 bases and the J segment 9 bases; nucleotides outside the gene matches: 0. The CDR3 region has the DNA TGTGCCAGCAGTCTAGCGGGTGAGCAGTTCTTC. As protein: CASSLAGEQFF.

The table lists this clonotype with many counts. V is TRBV7-9 and J is TRBJ2-3; 9 bases match TRBD2. The CDR3 consists of 17 residues. Germline V CDR1 and CDR2: SEHNR, FQNEAQ (reference sequence). Germline trimming cut 5 bases from V and 1 base from J; bases unmatched to any gene: 10. The CDR3 sequence: CASSNQMAGGGTDTQYF. CDR3 nucleotides: TGTGCCAGCAGCAACCAAATGGCGGGAGGGGGCACAGATACGCAGTATTTT.

There are many counts of this clonotype. The CDR3: CTSSQDSWSGGAQYF. The CDR3 nucleotides read TGCACCAGCAGCCAAGATTCTTGGAGCGGGGGAGCGCAGTATTTT. This chain connects TRBV1 to TRBJ2-3; the tabulated D call, TRBD2, remains unverified against the DNA. TRBV1 is a pseudogene locus. The CDR3 extends over 15 amino acids.

With respect to this clonotype: At one of its ends the junction is not consistent with the germline gene, which may arise from a read error. This chain uses TRBV20-1 with TRBJ2-2; D perhaps matches TRBD2 (6 bases). The CDR3 contains 13 residues. Germline V CDR1 and CDR2: DFQATT, SNEGSKA (reference sequence). Here the CDR3 DNA reads TGCAGTGCTAGCGTAGTAGTAGGCGGGGAGCCGCTTTTT. Translated, it gives CSASVVVGGEPLF.

There are many counts of this clonotype. The chain carries TRBV6-1 and TRBJ1-5; possible D gene TRBD1, 5 bases. V lost 2 bases and J 6 bases, leaving 14 bases between the germline ends. This CDR3 is 15 amino acids long. CDR1 MNHNS and CDR2 SASEGT come from the germline V gene. CDR3 nucleotide sequence: TGTGCCAGCAGTGAATTCCAGGGAGAAACTCAGCCCCAGCATTTT. Protein product: CASSEFQGETQPQHF.

On this clonotype itself: One end of the junction fails to match germline, which may point to a read error. The chain carries TRBV7-8 and TRBJ2-3, with 7 bases matching TRBD2. Germline V gives CDR1 SGHVS, CDR2 FQNEAQ. The CDR3 length is 16 residues. CDR3: CAGSLAGVGDTDTQYF. The CDR3 DNA reads as TGTGCCGGCAGCCTGGCGGGGGTTGGCGACACAGATACGCAGTATTTT.

The table lists this clonotype with many counts. The chain joins TRBV12-3 or TRBV12-4 to TRBJ2-5, with D uncertain. This CDR3 has 13 amino acids. The V end lost 1 base, the J end lost 5 bases, and 8 bases lay between the germline ends. This chain's CDR3 is CASSLGTTETQYF. DNA of the CDR3: TGTGCCAGCAGTTTAGGCACTACGGAGACCCAGTACTTC.

There are many counts of this clonotype. This chain connects TRBV10-3 to TRBJ2-3; 12 nucleotides agree with TRBD2. CDR3 length: 15 residues. The germline V gene encodes CDR1 ENHRY and CDR2 SYGVKD. The V and J ends lost 10 bases and 2 bases, in that order; junction bases with no gene match: 7. In DNA, the CDR3 is TGTGCCACCTTTTGGACTAGCGGGGACACAGATACGCAGTATTTT. Its translation: CATFWTSGDTDTQYF.

This rearrangement joins TRBV7-2 to TRBJ2-1; D gene uncertain. CDR1 and CDR2 from the germline V gene are SGHTA and FQGNSA. Trimming removed 2 bases at V and 1 base at J, with 12 bases between. This CDR3 has 16 residues. The CDR3 protein is CASSLLWASSYNEQFF. The CDR3, as DNA: TGTGCCAGCAGCTTACTCTGGGCTAGTTCCTACAATGAGCAGTTCTTC. Drawing the rest from reference TRBV7-2 and TRBJ2-1, the complete variable domain is GAGVSQSPSNKVTEKGKDVELRCDPISGHTALYWYRQSLGQGLEFLIYFQGNSAPDKSGLPSDRFSAERTGGSVSTLTIQRTQQEDSAVYLCASSLLWASSYNEQFFGPGTRLTVL.

This clonotype was recorded many times. This chain joins TRBV6-5 and TRBJ1-2; D unresolved. This CDR3 is 14 amino acids long. Trimming shortened V by 0 bases and J by 6 bases, and 11 bases separated the two germline ends. CDR1 and CDR2 from the germline V gene are MNHEY and SVGAGI. The CDR3 loop reads CASSYSNPDHGYTF. DNA of the CDR3: TGTGCCAGCAGTTACTCTAATCCAGATCATGGCTACACCTTC.

This clonotype came up many times. The chain combines TRBV27 with TRBJ2-1, with 10 bases identical to TRBD2. The V and J ends lost 6 bases and 4 bases, in that order; junction bases with no gene match: 9. Germline CDR1 and CDR2: MNHEY and SMNVEV (reference sequence). There are 16 residues in the CDR3. The CDR3 nucleotides are TGTGCCAGCAGACGCCCGGGACTAGCGTTGTACAATGAGCAGTTCTTC. Translation: CASRRPGLALYNEQFF.

This rearrangement joins TRBV28 to TRBJ1-1; D is undetermined. Germline values: CDR1 MDHEN, CDR2 SYDVKM. The CDR3 is 14 residues long. Between the trimmed V and J ends, which lost 6 bases and 1 base, there was a span of 12 bases. CDR3 in amino acids: CASRVGWRNTEAFF. CDR3 in DNA: TGTGCCAGCAGGGTAGGGTGGCGGAACACTGAAGCTTTCTTT.